This T cell receptor (beta chain) derives from a study of radiation and T cells in renal cell carcinoma. Study-level information: Nephrectomy followed 15 Gy stereotactic body radiation by 4 weeks.

A note on this clone: Its antigen remains unidentified.

V was pared by 2 bases and J by 14 bases, with 10 bases between. Germline CDR1 is MNHNY and CDR2 is SVGAGI (reference sequence). The CDR3 contains 12 residues. Libraries were prepared by immunoSEQ multiplex PCR; TCRdb keeps only in-frame clonotypes and omits some of them. The data contain about 130,000 clones, around 82% of them singletons. Findings and caveats of the study: Baseline intratumoral clonotype presence is unknown without pretreatment biopsies. In blood, top tumor clones expanded by 2 weeks, shrinking by 4.

Specified time point: blood 2 weeks post-SBRT. Treatment defined: 15 Gy SBRT to primary tumor, nephrectomy 4 weeks later. V is TRBV6-6 and J is TRBJ1-6, with a possible D match to TRBD1 (5 bases). The clonotype comes from a man aged 50 to 59 with renal cell carcinoma. This specimen consisted of blood, obtained from a patient whose treatment included radiotherapy and nephrectomy. The CDR3 coding sequence is TGTGCCAGCAGTTACGAACGGGGGTCCCTCCACTTT. Amino acids: CASSYERGSLHF.